Following are 24 T cell receptor beta chains from one sample sequenced in a study of post-analysis software for immune sequencing data (dated by TCRdb to between 2015 and 2016). Their antigens remain unidentified. The library relied on PCR. Instrument used: Illumina HiSeq 2500. To reduce PCR and sequencing biases, unique molecular identifiers were built into the TCR beta cDNA libraries. The public reads were quality trimmed at Q25 with fastp and then assembled into clones with MiXCR by TCRdb, keeping productive beta chains. Under each unique CDR3 protein, matching rows form one entry showing the most common genes and DNA. Within this sample are fewer than 850,000 distinct CDR3 sequences, with 25% to 30% of them counted one time only. The ten largest clones add up to around 0.6% of the sample. Broad study findings and their caveats: Significantly higher frequencies in patients than in controls were found for a few TRBV segments, including TRBV5-6, TRBV5-1 and TRBV20-1.

Sequencing used blood. Receptor source: a girl aged 5 to 17 with multiple sclerosis.

The V gene is TRBV29-1, the J gene TRBJ1-2; D unclear. The V gene lost 6 bases and the J gene lost 0 bases, with 8 bases spanning the gap. Looked up from germline, CDR1 is SQVTM and CDR2 is ANQGSEA. This CDR3 region has 12 residues. The CDR3 nucleotides are TGCAGCGTAGACCCTGCTAACTATGGCTACACCTTC. Protein: CSVDPANYGYTF.

This clonotype came up many times. CDR3 protein: CASSPDRAWVETQYF. CDR3 sequence (DNA): TGTGCCAGCAGTCCGGACAGGGCTTGGGTGGAGACCCAGTACTTC. The rearrangement joins TRBV6-5 to TRBJ2-5; 8 nucleotides line up with TRBD1. CDR1 is MNHEY and CDR2 is SVGAGI in the germline V gene. Trimming at V came to 5 bases and at J to 5 bases, leaving 10 bases not matched to a gene. CDR3 length equals 15 residues.

The rearrangement links TRBV5-1 to TRBJ2-1; unclear D gene. CDR1 is SGHRS, CDR2 YFSETQ, per germline. The CDR3 extends over 15 amino acids. Trimming cost V 0 bases and J 0 bases, with 7 bases left between them. The chain's CDR3 is CASSLAPGSYNEQFF. In DNA form, the CDR3 reads TGCGCCAGCAGCTTGGCTCCGGGCTCCTACAATGAGCAGTTCTTC. Combining the CDR3 with reference TRBV5-1 and TRBJ2-1 gives the whole variable domain KAGVTQTPRYLIKTRGQQVTLSCSPISGHRSVSWYQQTPGQGLQFLFEYFSETQRNKGNFPGRFSGRQFSNSRSEMNVSTLELGDSALYLCASSLAPGSYNEQFFGPGTRLTVL.

This sequence joins TRBV15 and TRBJ2-3; D remains unclear. Germline loops: CDR1 LNHNV, CDR2 YYDKDF (reference sequence). The CDR3 sequence is 11 residues long. The V end lost 3 bases, the J end lost 7 bases, and 5 bases lay between the germline ends. CDR3 region: CATSRLHTQYF. The CDR3 DNA reads as TGTGCCACCAGCAGGCTACATACGCAGTATTTT.

The V gene is TRBV5-1, the J gene TRBJ2-6, with TRBD1 matching over 7 bases. V was clipped by 4 bases and J by 0 bases; unmatched bases: 10. This CDR3 is built from 18 residues. CDR1 SGHRS and CDR2 YFSETQ come from the germline V gene. CDR3 coding DNA: TGCGCCAGCAGCCCCGGGCCAGGACAGGCCTCTGGGGCCAACGTCCTGACTTTC. This encodes CASSPGPGQASGANVLTF.

The J gene is TRBJ1-5, the V gene TRBV28, with TRBD1 matching 7 bases. Germline V gene lookup returns CDR1 MDHEN and CDR2 SYDVKM. With V trimmed by 8 bases and J by 0 bases, 13 bases remained unmatched. The CDR3 is made up of 17 amino acids. The CDR3: CASGFPGTVYSNQPQHF. The CDR3 DNA reads TGTGCCAGCGGATTTCCCGGGACAGTGTATAGCAATCAGCCCCAGCATTTT.

V usage is TRBV5-1 and J usage is TRBJ2-1, with TRBD2 as a possible D gene (5 bases). Between the trimmed V and J ends, which lost 4 bases and 0 bases, there was a span of 11 bases. The germline V gene has CDR1 SGHRS and CDR2 YFSETQ. This CDR3 spans 15 amino acids. Here the CDR3 reads CASSKSGNSYNEQFF. The CDR3 nucleotides read TGCGCCAGCAGCAAATCCGGGAACTCCTACAATGAGCAGTTCTTC.

A remark on this clonotype: Since a much larger clone is just one base distant, this may be a read error. The V and J genes are TRBV7-8 and TRBJ2-1; no definite D call. The V end was cut by 5 bases, the J end by 5 bases, with 16 bases between. The germline gives CDR1 SGHVS, CDR2 FQNEAQ. This CDR3 contains 15 residues. CDR3 region: CASSLYDPNHNEQFF. The DNA for the CDR3 is TGTGCCAGCAGCCTGTATGACCCGAACCACAATGAGCAGTTCTTC.

This clonotype has a handful of counts. V is TRBV4-3 and J is TRBJ2-4, with 10 bases matching TRBD2. TRBJ2-7 matches the DNA end more closely, so the J call is doubtful. The CDR3 has 15 residues. Germline V gene sequence: CDR1 LGHNA, CDR2 YSLEER. This CDR3 reads CASRQTSGSTYEQYF. The CDR3, as DNA: TGCGCCAGTAGGCAGACTAGCGGGTCTACCTACGAGCAGTACTTC.

This chain joins TRBV20-1 and TRBJ2-1, with 11 bases fitting TRBD2. J gave up 6 bases and V 6 bases, and 13 bases lay outside the gene matches. Germline V gene data show CDR1 as DFQATT and CDR2 as SNEGSKA (reference sequence). The CDR3 contains 16 residues. This chain's CDR3 is CSARFPGLAEFNEQFF. The DNA for the CDR3 is TGCAGTGCCAGATTTCCGGGACTAGCGGAGTTCAATGAGCAGTTCTTC.

The gene calls are TRBV20-1 and TRBJ2-7, with TRBD1 identical over 8 bases. The V gene's germline CDR1 is DFQATT and CDR2 SNEGSKA (reference sequence). After removal of 6 bases from V and 3 bases from J, the junction contained 10 bases not matched to a gene. This CDR3 has 14 amino acids. In nucleotides, the CDR3 is TGCAGTGCCTTGGGACTGGACAGGGACTACGAGCAGTACTTC. This translates into CSALGLDRDYEQYF.

This clonotype was seen more than once but under ten times. The genes are TRBV28 and TRBJ2-1; D is tentatively TRBD1 or TRBD2 (5 bases each). The CDR3 length is 16 residues. The V gene lost 3 bases and the J gene lost 4 bases, with 16 bases spanning the gap. The germline CDR1 and CDR2 sequences are MDHEN and SYDVKM. The CDR3: CASSLRAIGAYNEQFF. In DNA, the CDR3 is TGTGCCAGCAGTTTGCGGGCCATCGGGGCATACAATGAGCAGTTCTTC.

This clonotype has just a few counts. J is TRBJ2-5 and V is TRBV3-1, with 7 bases identical to TRBD1. The CDR3 has 14 amino acids. Germline assignment: CDR1 LGHDT and CDR2 YNNKEL (reference sequence). The trim removed 4 bases at V and 3 bases at J, leaving 5 bases unmatched. DNA of the CDR3: TGTGCCAGCAGCCCGACAGGGAGTAAAGAGACCCAGTACTTC. Translation: CASSPTGSKETQYF.

This clonotype was recorded a few times. The V call is TRBV7-2, the J call TRBJ2-1; the match to TRBD1 covers 9 bases. Germline values: CDR1 SGHTA, CDR2 FQGNSA. The CDR3 is 15 amino acids. V trimming: 1 base; J trimming: 8 bases; junction bases outside the gene matches: 6. CDR3 loop: CTSSLGGQGEDEQFF. Written as DNA, the CDR3 is TGTACCAGCAGCTTAGGGGGACAGGGCGAGGATGAGCAGTTCTTC.

The chain employs TRBV29-1 and TRBJ1-1; the D gene is possibly TRBD1 (5 bases). CDR1 and CDR2 from the germline V gene are SQVTM and ANQGSEA. The CDR3 contains 13 residues. V lost 7 bases to trimming and J lost 5 bases, with 17 bases between them. CDR3 region: CSAMAGERTEAFF. The CDR3, as DNA: TGCAGCGCCATGGCGGGGGAGCGGACTGAAGCTTTCTTT. Variable domain in full (rest from reference TRBV29-1 and TRBJ1-1): SAVISQKPSRDICQRGTSLTIQCQVDSQVTMMFWYRQQPGQSLTLIATANQGSEATYESGFVIDKFPISRPNLTFSTLTVSNMSPEDSSIYLCSAMAGERTEAFFGQGTRLTVV.

The chain recombines TRBV25-1 with TRBJ2-7; TRBD1 or TRBD2 may be the D gene (5 bases each). The germline CDR1 and CDR2 sequences are MGHDK and SYGVNS. This CDR3 spans 14 amino acids. V shed 6 bases and J shed 3 bases, with 15 bases lying between them. CDR3 sequence: CASRPGPPDYEQYF. The CDR3 bases are TGTGCCAGCAGGCCGGGACCGCCGGACTACGAGCAGTACTTC.

The sample holds a few counts of this clonotype. Given a much more abundant clone one base away, this may be a read error. This sequence joins TRBV7-2 and TRBJ2-5; possible D gene TRBD1, 6 bases. The CDR3 is made up of 15 amino acids. The germline gives CDR1 SGHTA, CDR2 FQGNSA. The V end lost 0 bases, the J end lost 11 bases, and 19 bases lay between the germline ends. The CDR3 loop reads CASSLAGLQGAEQYF. The CDR3 nucleotides are TGTGCCAGCAGCTTAGCAGGATTACAGGGTGCTGAGCAGTACTTC.

V is TRBV7-9 and J is TRBJ2-1; no clear D. V lost 1 base and J 8 bases, leaving 15 bases between the germline ends. This CDR3 spans 15 amino acids. The germline CDR1 and CDR2 sequences are SEHNR and FQNEAQ (reference sequence). CDR3 amino acids: CASSLVVGLRDEQFF. CDR3 sequence (DNA): TGTGCCAGCAGCTTAGTGGTTGGCCTACGCGATGAGCAGTTCTTC.

This clonotype was counted a few times. The chain is built from TRBV4-3 and TRBJ2-3; 8 nucleotides align to TRBD2. The germline CDR1 and CDR2 sequences are LGHNA and YSLEER. V shed 0 bases, J shed 4 bases, and the junction held 3 bases outside the gene matches. This CDR3 has 15 amino acids. For the CDR3, the DNA is TGCGCCAGCAGCCAAGATTCCGGGAGGGCAGATACGCAGTATTTT. This sequence encodes CASSQDSGRADTQYF.

This rearrangement joins TRBV20-1 to TRBJ2-7; D remains unclear. Trimming cost V 0 bases and J 2 bases, with 2 bases left between them. Germline loops: CDR1 DFQATT, CDR2 SNEGSKA (reference sequence). The CDR3 loop spans 11 amino acids. DNA of the CDR3: TGCAGTGCTAGAGAAGCCTACGAGCAGTACTTC. Translated, it gives CSAREAYEQYF.

This clonotype was seen repeatedly, ten times or more. The chain joins TRBV7-2 to TRBJ1-2; D is undetermined. The CDR3 length is 13 residues. Germline V gene sequence: CDR1 SGHTA, CDR2 FQGNSA. V lost 1 base to trimming and J lost 6 bases, with 9 bases between them. The CDR3 DNA is TGTGCCAGCAGCTTAGTTAGACGGGATGGCTACACCTTC. The encoded protein is CASSLVRRDGYTF.

CDR3 coding DNA: TGTGCCAGCACGGGACGGACCCAAGAGACCCAGTACTTC. It specifies CASTGRTQETQYF. The chain uses TRBV2 and TRBJ2-5, with D possibly called TRBD1 or TRBD2 (5 bases each). Germline CDR1 and CDR2: SNHLY and FYNNEI. The CDR3 is made up of 13 amino acids. Between the trimmed V and J ends, which lost 7 bases and 1 base, there was a span of 10 bases. Full variable domain (rest looked up from reference TRBV2 and TRBJ2-5): EPEVTQTPSHQVTQMGQEVILRCVPISNHLYFYWYRQILGQKVEFLVSFYNNEISEKSEIFDDQFSVERPDGSNFTLKIRSTKLEDSAMYFCASTGRTQETQYFGPGTRLLVL.

J is TRBJ1-1 and V is TRBV19; D possibly corresponds to TRBD1 (5 bases). Germline V lookup: CDR1 LNHDA, CDR2 SQIVND (reference sequence). Between the trimmed V and J ends, which lost 7 bases and 0 bases, there was a span of 12 bases. The CDR3 totals 14 residues. The CDR3 sequence: CASMWGQMNTEAFF. For the CDR3, the DNA is TGTGCCAGTATGTGGGGCCAGATGAACACTGAAGCTTTCTTT.

This clonotype was recorded only once. The V and J genes are TRBV5-1 and TRBJ1-1, with D maybe TRBD1 (5 bases). This CDR3 spans 18 amino acids. V dropped 1 base and J dropped 0 bases, with 19 bases sitting between them. CDR1 is SGHRS, CDR2 YFSETQ, per germline. The chain's CDR3 is CASSLSPSRPGLNTEAFF. CDR3 coding DNA: TGCGCCAGCAGCTTGAGTCCCAGTCGGCCGGGGCTGAACACTGAAGCTTTCTTT.